Listed below are T cell receptor beta chains from one sample, sequenced in a study of T-cell reconstitution after alpha-beta-depleted transplantation in children. A single record per CDR3 protein comes from TCRdb applying MiXCR to the PCR reads. The profile shows around 450,000 distinct CDR3 sequences, 43% of them singletons. Here the sequenced sample was PBMCs, taken before TCRalphabeta/CD19-depleted stem cell transplant. Receptors were obtained from a girl aged 2-10 years with aplastic anemia, due to receive a stem cell transplant. Each CDR3 is given with its conserved first and last residue. A D gene is named only where the DNA matches it firmly. Part of the rows lack a size; the others show once, few, many or a class for expanded clones.

TGTGCCAGCAGCTTCCGGCCCGGTGGGGAAGCTTTCTTT CASSFRPGGEAFF TRBJ1-1 TRBV7-9 once .
TGTGCCAGCTCACCACTGAGCGGAGGGCGGAATGAGCAGTTCTTC CASSPLSGGRNEQFF TRBJ2-1 TRBV18 many .
TGTGCCAGCAGCCTTGACCGGACTACCACAGATACGCAGTATTTT CASSLDRTTTDTQYF TRBJ2-3 TRBV7-9 many .
TGTGCCAGCAGCTCCCTAGCGGGAGCGGGGGCAGATACGCAGTATTTT CASSSLAGAGADTQYF TRBJ2-3 TRBV7-9 . TRBD2
TGTGCCAGCAGTTCAGGACGGGGAAACACCATATATTTT CASSSGRGNTIYF TRBJ1-3 TRBV12-3/TRBV12-4 many .
TGTGCCAGCAGACACTCCCGTGTGGCGGGACAGGGGAGTTTCAGTTCACCCCTCCACTTT CASRHSRVAGQGSFSSPLHF TRBJ1-6 TRBV5-6 few TRBD1
TGTGCCATCTCCCCCCTTAGAGACTACCCCTACGAGCAGTACTTC CAISPLRDYPYEQYF TRBJ2-7 TRBV28 few .
TGTGCCAGCAGCCAATCTACCGGGACTAGCAACTCAGGGCAGTACTTC CASSQSTGTSNSGQYF TRBJ2-7 TRBV3-1 many TRBD2
TGTGCCATCAGTCCAGAGGCGGGGGCTTACACCGGGGAGCTGTTTTTT CAISPEAGAYTGELFF TRBJ2-2 TRBV10-3 . .
TGTGCCAGCAGGGATTTCCGGGACTCGGGCACCGGGGAGCTGTTTTTT CASRDFRDSGTGELFF TRBJ2-2 TRBV28 many .
TGTGCCACCAGCAGAGTCGGACTAGCGGTGAGCTCCTACGAGCAGTACTTC CATSRVGLAVSSYEQYF TRBJ2-7 TRBV15 once TRBD2
TGTGCCAGCAGTTCCCCACCGGGACCGGGCACAGATACGCAGTATTTT CASSSPPGPGTDTQYF TRBJ2-3 TRBV12-3/TRBV12-4 . .
TGTGCCAGCAGCTTGGGACAACTCGGCTACACCTTC CASSLGQLGYTF TRBJ1-2 TRBV5-4 . .
TGTGCCAGCAGTTTCACAGGTCAAGAGACCCAGTACTTC CASSFTGQETQYF TRBJ2-5 TRBV12-3/TRBV12-4 . .
TGCAGTGCCGGAGCGGGAGCTGGAGATACGCAGTATTTT CSAGAGAGDTQYF TRBJ2-3 TRBV20-1 . TRBD2
TGTGCCAGCAGCTTATTCTTGGGTGCCCGCGAGCAGTACTTC CASSLFLGAREQYF TRBJ2-7 TRBV7-2 few .
TGTGCCACCAGTGACCCCCAAGGGGCGGGAGGCACAGATACGCAGTATTTT CATSDPQGAGGTDTQYF TRBJ2-3 TRBV24-1 . TRBD2
TGTGCCAGCAGCCACATGTATCTGCGAGTCTTAGGGAAGGACACAGATACGCAGTATTTT CASSHMYLRVLGKDTDTQYF TRBJ2-3 TRBV3-1 . .
TGTGCCAGCACCTTCGCAGCGGGAGGGAGAGAGCAGTACTTC CASTFAAGGREQYF TRBJ2-7 TRBV12-3/TRBV12-4 . TRBD2
TGCAGTGCTCCCGGGACGGCCTACGAGCAGTACTTC CSAPGTAYEQYF TRBJ2-7 TRBV20-1 . .